Below are 19 T cell receptor beta chains sequenced from a single sample in a study of lymphopenia after photon versus proton radiotherapy. Data came from immunoSEQ multiplex PCR; TCRdb stores just in-frame clones and leaves some out. The sample lists roughly 41,000 clones, roughly 84% occurring once. The source was peripheral blood, collected from a patient treated with photon-based radiotherapy. All receptors derive from a man between 50 and 59 years old with gastric cancer.

The rearrangement uses TRBV6-6 and TRBJ2-2, with D possibly TRBD2 on 6 matching bases. The CDR3 loop spans 15 amino acids. Trimming cost V 3 bases and J 0 bases, with 8 bases left between them. Germline assignment: CDR1 MNHNY and CDR2 SVGAGI (reference sequence). The CDR3 sequence: CASSYKRANTGELFF. For the CDR3, the DNA is TGTGCCAGCAGTTATAAGCGGGCGAACACCGGGGAGCTGTTTTTT.

The chain employs TRBV27 and TRBJ1-1; no clear D gene. The CDR3 has 14 amino acids. The germline V and J ends were trimmed by 5 bases and 1 base, with 11 bases remaining between them. The germline gives CDR1 MNHEY, CDR2 SMNVEV (reference sequence). CDR3 sequence (DNA): TGTGCCAGCAGTCCCAATTTAGGGAACACTGAAGCTTTCTTT. Translating it yields CASSPNLGNTEAFF.

The rearrangement links TRBV7-8 to TRBJ2-3; possibly TRBD1 for D (6 bases). In germline, CDR1 is SGHVS, CDR2 FQNEAQ. Between the trimmed V and J ends, which lost 4 bases and 0 bases, there was a span of 11 bases. The CDR3 runs to 15 residues. CDR3: CASSSWQGSTDTQYF. CDR3 DNA sequence: TGTGCCAGCAGCTCCTGGCAGGGGAGCACAGATACGCAGTATTTT.

CDR3 bases: TGTGCCTGGTCTCCGGGAGGCAATCAGCCCCAGCATTTT. Translating gives CAWSPGGNQPQHF. V is TRBV30 and J is TRBJ1-5; no reliable D call. CDR1 and CDR2 from the germline V gene are GTSNPN and SVGIG (reference sequence). With 5 bases removed from V and 2 bases from J, the gap between germline ends came to 10 bases. The CDR3 has 13 residues. The full variable domain, completed using reference TRBV30 and TRBJ1-5, is SQTIHQWPATLVQPVGSPLSLECTVEGTSNPNLYWYRQAAGRGLQLLFYSVGIGQISSEVPQNLSASRPQDRQFILSSKKLLLSDSGFYLCAWSPGGNQPQHFGDGTRLSIL.

The rearrangement uses TRBV7-8 and TRBJ2-7, with D perhaps matching TRBD2 (6 bases). The CDR3 covers 13 residues. V gave up 4 bases and J gave up 7 bases, with 14 bases separating them. Germline loops: CDR1 SGHVS, CDR2 FQNEAQ. Here the CDR3 DNA reads TGTGCCAGCAGCTCGGGACTCTCCTGGGAGCAGTACTTC. Its protein is CASSSGLSWEQYF.

The V call is TRBV18, the J call TRBJ1-3; 7 positions agree with TRBD1. Germline V gives CDR1 KGHSH, CDR2 LQKENI. The CDR3 runs to 14 residues. With 2 bases clipped from V and 3 bases from J, the junction kept 1 base outside the gene matches. CDR3 protein: CASSPNRGGNTIYF. CDR3 nucleotide sequence: TGTGCCAGCTCACCAAACAGGGGTGGAAACACCATATATTTT.

V usage is TRBV5-4 and J usage is TRBJ2-1; D may correspond to TRBD1 or TRBD2 (6 bases each). V was clipped by 6 bases and J by 0 bases, with 13 bases between them. There are 15 residues in the CDR3. Germline V lookup: CDR1 SGHNT, CDR2 YYREEE (reference sequence). As DNA, the CDR3 is TGTGCCAGCAACGGGGGCGGTAGCTCCTACAATGAGCAGTTCTTC. This codes for CASNGGGSSYNEQFF.

The V and J genes are TRBV19 and TRBJ1-1; TRBD1 is a possible D gene (6 bases). Germline loops: CDR1 LNHDA, CDR2 SQIVND (reference sequence). Between the trimmed V and J ends, which lost 8 bases and 1 base, there was a span of 23 bases. The CDR3 totals 17 residues. CDR3: CASAPQTGRRENTEAFF. CDR3 DNA sequence: TGTGCCAGTGCCCCACAAACAGGGAGGAGAGAGAACACTGAAGCTTTCTTT. The variable domain in full, completed from reference TRBV19 and TRBJ1-1, reads DGGITQSPKYLFRKEGQNVTLSCEQNLNHDAMYWYRQDPGQGLRLIYYSQIVNDFQKGDIAEGYSVSREKKESFPLTVTSAQKNPTAFYLCASAPQTGRRENTEAFFGQGTRLTVV.

To note about this clone: One end of the junction fails to match germline, which may point to a read error. This rearrangement joins TRBV30 to TRBJ2-1; 11 nucleotides line up with TRBD2. This CDR3 is 17 amino acids long. Germline V gene lookup returns CDR1 GTSNPN and CDR2 SVGIG (reference sequence). CDR3 DNA: TGTGCCCGGAGGGCAGGGACTAGCGGAAGCTCCTACAATGAGCAGTTCTTC. Amino acids: CARRAGTSGSSYNEQFF.

This clone was detected only a few times. This chain connects TRBV9 to TRBJ2-5; D is undetermined. The CDR3 is 15 residues long. V lost 2 bases and J lost 3, with 14 bases in between. Germline CDR1 is SGDLS and CDR2 is YYNGEE. The CDR3 loop reads CASSVYLDRKETQYF. As DNA, the CDR3 is TGTGCCAGCAGCGTTTATCTTGATCGGAAAGAGACCCAGTACTTC.

The chain employs TRBV2 and TRBJ1-2; no reliable D call. The ends were cut back, 0 bases at V and 7 bases at J, with 3 bases in the middle. Germline V lookup: CDR1 SNHLY, CDR2 FYNNEI. The CDR3 has 11 amino acids. The CDR3 loop reads CASSEATGYTF. For the CDR3, the DNA is TGTGCCAGCAGTGAAGCAACTGGCTACACCTTC.

The chain combines TRBV7-2 with TRBJ2-5, with 8 nucleotides matching TRBD1. The CDR3 is made up of 15 amino acids. After removal of 7 bases from V and 5 bases from J, the junction contained 12 bases not matched to a gene. CDR1 is SGHTA and CDR2 is FQGNSA in the germline V gene. The CDR3 loop is CASNPWAGGRETQYF. Here the CDR3 DNA reads TGTGCCAGCAACCCTTGGGCAGGGGGCCGGGAGACCCAGTACTTC.

The chain combines TRBV30 with TRBJ1-1; 7 nucleotides align to TRBD1. CDR1 GTSNPN and CDR2 SVGIG come from the germline V gene (reference sequence). This CDR3 contains 14 residues. The V and J ends lost 2 bases and 5 bases, in that order; junction bases with no gene match: 8. This CDR3 is CAWSSRGRRTEAFF. DNA for the CDR3: TGTGCCTGGAGTAGCAGGGGGAGACGGACTGAAGCTTTCTTT.

This rearrangement joins TRBV28 to TRBJ2-7; tentatively, D is TRBD1 or TRBD2 (6 bases each). There are 18 residues in the CDR3. The germline gives CDR1 MDHEN, CDR2 SYDVKM. Trimming left V 3 bases short and J 0 bases short, with 21 bases between. The CDR3 region has the DNA TGTGCCAGCAGTTTTCTATTCGGCCTAGGGGGGTCCTCCTACGAGCAGTACTTC. Translation: CASSFLFGLGGSSYEQYF.

The rearrangement links TRBV6-5 to TRBJ2-6; tentative D call: TRBD2 (6 bases). CDR3 length: 15 amino acids. Trimming shortened V by 5 bases and J by 2 bases, and 10 bases separated the two germline ends. Germline V gene sequence: CDR1 MNHEY, CDR2 SVGAGI. CDR3 protein: CASSREPTGANVLTF. The CDR3 coding sequence is TGTGCCAGCAGTCGGGAGCCTACTGGGGCCAACGTCCTGACTTTC.

This rearrangement joins TRBV7-9 to TRBJ1-2; D is unresolved. The CDR3 is 13 amino acids. From germline, CDR1 is SEHNR and CDR2 FQNEAQ (reference sequence). V was shortened by 1 base and J by 5 bases, with 8 bases between the two germline ends. The CDR3 loop reads CASSLVGLYGYTF. The CDR3 DNA follows: TGTGCCAGCAGCTTAGTTGGACTTTATGGCTACACCTTC.

The chain has TRBV28 and TRBJ2-3; 7 nucleotides match TRBD2. The junction had 4 bases not matched to a gene; V was cut back by 3 bases and J by 1 base. CDR3 length: 15 residues. Germline CDR1 reads MDHEN; CDR2 reads SYDVKM. CDR3 loop: CASSFQRERTDTQYF. The CDR3, as DNA: TGTGCCAGCAGTTTTCAGCGGGAACGCACAGATACGCAGTATTTT.

The V and J genes are TRBV19 and TRBJ2-5; 8 bases match TRBD1. The V gene end was trimmed by 4 bases and the J gene end by 7 bases; junction bases not matched to a gene: 8. The CDR3 has 14 amino acids. Germline assignment: CDR1 LNHDA and CDR2 SQIVND (reference sequence). This CDR3 is CASSTTGDQATQYF. Written as DNA, the CDR3 is TGTGCCAGTAGTACGACAGGGGATCAGGCGACCCAGTACTTC.

The rearrangement uses TRBV19 and TRBJ2-7; the match to TRBD2 covers 11 bases. V was pared by 5 bases and J by 5 bases, with 8 bases of the junction left unmatched. The CDR3 spans 15 residues. Germline assignment: CDR1 LNHDA and CDR2 SQIVND (reference sequence). CDR3 protein: CASSVGTSGFDEQYF. The DNA of the CDR3 is TGTGCCAGTAGTGTAGGGACTAGCGGTTTTGACGAGCAGTACTTC.